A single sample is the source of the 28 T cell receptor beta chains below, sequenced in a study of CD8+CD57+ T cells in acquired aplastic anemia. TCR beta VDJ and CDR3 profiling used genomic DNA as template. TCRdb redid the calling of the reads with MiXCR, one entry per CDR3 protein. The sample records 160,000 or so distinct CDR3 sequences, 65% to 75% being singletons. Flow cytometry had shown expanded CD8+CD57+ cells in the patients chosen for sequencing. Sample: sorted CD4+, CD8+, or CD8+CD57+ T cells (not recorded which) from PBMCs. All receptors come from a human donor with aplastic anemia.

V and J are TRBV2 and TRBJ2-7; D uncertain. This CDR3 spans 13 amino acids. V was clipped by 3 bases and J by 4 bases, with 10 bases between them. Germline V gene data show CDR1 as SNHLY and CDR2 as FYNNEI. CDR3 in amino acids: CASSDLASYEQYF. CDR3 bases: TGTGCCAGCAGTGATCTGGCGTCGTACGAGCAGTACTTC.

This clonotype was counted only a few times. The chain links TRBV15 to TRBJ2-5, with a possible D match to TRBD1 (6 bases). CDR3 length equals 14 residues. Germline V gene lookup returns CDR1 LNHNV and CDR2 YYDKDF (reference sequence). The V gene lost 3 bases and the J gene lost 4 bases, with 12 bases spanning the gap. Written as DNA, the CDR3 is TGTGCCACCAGCAGTTCAGGGGCGGGAGAGACCCAGTACTTC. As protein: CATSSSGAGETQYF.

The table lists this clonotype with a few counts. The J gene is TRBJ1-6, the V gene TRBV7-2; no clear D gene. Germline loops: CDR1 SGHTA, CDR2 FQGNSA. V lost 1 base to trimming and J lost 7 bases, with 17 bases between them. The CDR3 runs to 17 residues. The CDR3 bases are TGTGCCAGCAGCTTAGGAATCCGTCGGCGCGGGAATTCACCCCTCCACTTT. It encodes CASSLGIRRRGNSPLHF. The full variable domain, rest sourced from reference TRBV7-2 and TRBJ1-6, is GAGVSQSPSNKVTEKGKDVELRCDPISGHTALYWYRQSLGQGLEFLIYFQGNSAPDKSGLPSDRFSAERTGGSVSTLTIQRTQQEDSAVYLCASSLGIRRRGNSPLHFGNGTRLTVT.

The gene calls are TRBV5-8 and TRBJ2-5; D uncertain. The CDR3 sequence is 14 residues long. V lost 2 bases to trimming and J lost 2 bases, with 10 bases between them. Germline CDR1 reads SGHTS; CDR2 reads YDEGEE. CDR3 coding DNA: TGTGCCAGCAGCTTAGTAGGTCGACAAGAGACCCAGTACTTC. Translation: CASSLVGRQETQYF. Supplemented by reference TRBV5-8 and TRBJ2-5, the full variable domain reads EAGVTQSPTHLIKTRGQQATLRCSPISGHTSVYWYQQALGLGLQFLLWYDEGEERNRGNFPPRFSGRQFPNYSSELNVNALELEDSALYLCASSLVGRQETQYFGPGTRLLVL.

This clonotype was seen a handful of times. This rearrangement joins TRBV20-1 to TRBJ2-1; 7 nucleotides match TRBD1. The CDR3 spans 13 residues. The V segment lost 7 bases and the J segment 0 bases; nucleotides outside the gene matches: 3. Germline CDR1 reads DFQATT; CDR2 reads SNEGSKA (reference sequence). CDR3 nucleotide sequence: TGCAGTGACTCAGGGGGCTCCTACAATGAGCAGTTCTTC. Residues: CSDSGGSYNEQFF.

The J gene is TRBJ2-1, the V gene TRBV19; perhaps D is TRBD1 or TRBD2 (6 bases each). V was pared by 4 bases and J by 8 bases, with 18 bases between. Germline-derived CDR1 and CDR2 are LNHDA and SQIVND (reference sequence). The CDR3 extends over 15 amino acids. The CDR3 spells CASSNASGARDEQFF. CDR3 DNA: TGTGCCAGTAGTAATGCTTCGGGGGCCAGGGATGAGCAGTTCTTC. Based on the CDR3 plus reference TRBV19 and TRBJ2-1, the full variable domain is DGGITQSPKYLFRKEGQNVTLSCEQNLNHDAMYWYRQDPGQGLRLIYYSQIVNDFQKGDIAEGYSVSREKKESFPLTVTSAQKNPTAFYLCASSNASGARDEQFFGPGTRLTVL.

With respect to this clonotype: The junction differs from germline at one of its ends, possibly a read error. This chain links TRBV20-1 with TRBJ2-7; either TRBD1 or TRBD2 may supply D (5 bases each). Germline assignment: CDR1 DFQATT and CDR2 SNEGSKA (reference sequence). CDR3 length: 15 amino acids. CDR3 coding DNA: TGCAGTGCTAGCGACATTGGGGGAGACGTATACGAGCAGAACTTC. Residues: CSASDIGGDVYEQNF.

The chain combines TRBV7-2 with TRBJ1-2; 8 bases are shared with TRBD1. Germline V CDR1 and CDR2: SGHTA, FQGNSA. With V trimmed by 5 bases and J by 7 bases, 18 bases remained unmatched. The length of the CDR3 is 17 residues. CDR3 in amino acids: CASSPVSGGGNPSGYTF. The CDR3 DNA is TGTGCCAGCAGCCCCGTATCAGGGGGCGGTAATCCTAGTGGCTACACCTTC.

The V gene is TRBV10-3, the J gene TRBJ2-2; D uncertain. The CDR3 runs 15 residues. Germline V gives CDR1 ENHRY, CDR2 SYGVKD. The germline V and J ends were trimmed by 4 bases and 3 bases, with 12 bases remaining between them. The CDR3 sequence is CAISARLVDTGELFF. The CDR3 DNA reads TGTGCCATCAGTGCCCGGCTAGTGGACACCGGGGAGCTGTTTTTT.

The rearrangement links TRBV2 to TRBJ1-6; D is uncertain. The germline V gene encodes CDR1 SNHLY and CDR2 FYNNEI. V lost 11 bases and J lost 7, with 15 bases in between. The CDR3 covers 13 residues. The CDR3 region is CACGFGGNSPLHF. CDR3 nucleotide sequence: TGTGCCTGCGGGTTCGGCGGGAATTCACCCCTCCACTTT.

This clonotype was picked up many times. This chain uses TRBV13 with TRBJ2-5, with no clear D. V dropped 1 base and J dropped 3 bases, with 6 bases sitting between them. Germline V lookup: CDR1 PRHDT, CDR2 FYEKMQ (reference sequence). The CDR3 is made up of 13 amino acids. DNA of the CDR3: TGTGCCAGCAGCTTAGACGTGGAAGAGACCCAGTACTTC. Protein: CASSLDVEETQYF.

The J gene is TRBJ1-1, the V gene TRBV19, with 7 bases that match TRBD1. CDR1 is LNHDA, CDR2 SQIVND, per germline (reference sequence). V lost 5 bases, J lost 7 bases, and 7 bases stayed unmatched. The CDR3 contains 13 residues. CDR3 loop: CASSFRGGGEAFF. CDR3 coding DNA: TGTGCCAGTAGTTTCAGGGGGGGTGGTGAAGCTTTCTTT. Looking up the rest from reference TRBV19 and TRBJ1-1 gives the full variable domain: DGGITQSPKYLFRKEGQNVTLSCEQNLNHDAMYWYRQDPGQGLRLIYYSQIVNDFQKGDIAEGYSVSREKKESFPLTVTSAQKNPTAFYLCASSFRGGGEAFFGQGTRLTVV.

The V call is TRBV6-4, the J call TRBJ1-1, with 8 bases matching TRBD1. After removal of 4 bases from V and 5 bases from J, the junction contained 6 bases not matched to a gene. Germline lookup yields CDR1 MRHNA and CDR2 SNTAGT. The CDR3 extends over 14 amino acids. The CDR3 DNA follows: TGTGCCAGCAGTGGGGCAGGGGGCGAGACTGAAGCTTTCTTT. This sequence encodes CASSGAGGETEAFF.

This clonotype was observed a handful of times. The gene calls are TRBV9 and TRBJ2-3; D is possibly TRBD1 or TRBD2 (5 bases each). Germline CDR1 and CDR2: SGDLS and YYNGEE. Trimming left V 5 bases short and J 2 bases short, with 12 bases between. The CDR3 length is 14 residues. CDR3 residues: CASSWTGTTDTQYF. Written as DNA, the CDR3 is TGTGCCAGCAGTTGGACGGGGACCACAGATACGCAGTATTTT.

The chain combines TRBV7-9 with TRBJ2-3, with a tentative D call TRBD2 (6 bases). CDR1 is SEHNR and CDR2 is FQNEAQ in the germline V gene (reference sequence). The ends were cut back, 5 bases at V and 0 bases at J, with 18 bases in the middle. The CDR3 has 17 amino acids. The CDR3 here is CASSQERRDSSTDTQYF. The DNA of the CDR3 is TGTGCCAGCAGCCAAGAACGTCGGGACTCGAGCACAGATACGCAGTATTTT.

This CDR3 is CASSPQVGPGNTIYF. For the CDR3, the DNA is TGTGCCAGCAGCCCTCAAGTTGGTCCTGGAAACACCATATATTTT. The V call is TRBV7-6, the J call TRBJ1-3; no clear D gene. Germline loops: CDR1 SGHVS, CDR2 FNYEAQ. The germline V and J ends were trimmed by 5 bases and 2 bases, with 13 bases remaining between them. This CDR3 comprises 15 residues.

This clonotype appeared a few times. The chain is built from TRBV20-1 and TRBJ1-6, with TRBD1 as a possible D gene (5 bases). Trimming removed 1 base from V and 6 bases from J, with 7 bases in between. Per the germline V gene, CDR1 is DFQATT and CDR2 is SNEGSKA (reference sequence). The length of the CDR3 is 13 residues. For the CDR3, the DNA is TGCAGTGCTAGAGCTGACAGTAATTCACCCCTCCACTTT. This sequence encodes CSARADSNSPLHF.

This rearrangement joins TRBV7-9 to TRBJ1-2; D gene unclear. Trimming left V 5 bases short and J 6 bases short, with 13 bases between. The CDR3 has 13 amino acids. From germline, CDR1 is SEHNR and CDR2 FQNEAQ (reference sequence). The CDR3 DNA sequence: TGTGCCAGCAGCCCCCCCGAGCAGGATGGCTACACCTTC. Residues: CASSPPEQDGYTF.

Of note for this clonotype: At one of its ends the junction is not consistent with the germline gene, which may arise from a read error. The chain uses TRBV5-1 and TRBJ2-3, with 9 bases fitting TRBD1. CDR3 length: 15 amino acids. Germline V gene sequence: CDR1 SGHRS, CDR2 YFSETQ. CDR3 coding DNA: TGTGCCAGCAGCGTCGGGACAGGGTGGACAGATACGCAGTATTTT. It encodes CASSVGTGWTDTQYF.

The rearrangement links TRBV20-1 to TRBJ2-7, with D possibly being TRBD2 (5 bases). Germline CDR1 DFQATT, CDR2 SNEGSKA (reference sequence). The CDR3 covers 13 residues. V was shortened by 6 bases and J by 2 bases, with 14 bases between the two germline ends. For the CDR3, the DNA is TGCAGTGCCCAGCGGACGGGTACCTACGAGCAGTACTTC. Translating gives CSAQRTGTYEQYF.

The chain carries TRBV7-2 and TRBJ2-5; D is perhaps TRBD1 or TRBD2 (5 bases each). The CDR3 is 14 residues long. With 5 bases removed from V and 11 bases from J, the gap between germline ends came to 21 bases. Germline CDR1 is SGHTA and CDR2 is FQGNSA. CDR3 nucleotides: TGTGCCAGCAGCCCCGACCGGGACCCTCTTGAGCAGTACTTC. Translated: CASSPDRDPLEQYF.

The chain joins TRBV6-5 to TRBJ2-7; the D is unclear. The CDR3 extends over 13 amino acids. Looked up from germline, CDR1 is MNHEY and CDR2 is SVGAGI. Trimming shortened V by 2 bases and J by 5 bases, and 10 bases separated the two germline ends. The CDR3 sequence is CASSYPEGDEQYF. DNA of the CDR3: TGTGCCAGCAGTTACCCAGAAGGAGACGAGCAGTACTTC.

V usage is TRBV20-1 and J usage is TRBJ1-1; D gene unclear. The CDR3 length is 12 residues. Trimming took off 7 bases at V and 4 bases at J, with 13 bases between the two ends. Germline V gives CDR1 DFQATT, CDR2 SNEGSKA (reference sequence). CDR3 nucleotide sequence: TGCAGTGGAATGGACCAAATCACTGAAGCTTTCTTT. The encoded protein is CSGMDQITEAFF.

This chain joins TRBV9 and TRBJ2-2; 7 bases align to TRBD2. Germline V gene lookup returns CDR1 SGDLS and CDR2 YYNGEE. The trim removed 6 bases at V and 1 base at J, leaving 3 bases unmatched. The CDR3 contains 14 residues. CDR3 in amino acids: CASTPGGNTGELFF. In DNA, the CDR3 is TGTGCCAGCACCCCGGGAGGGAACACCGGGGAGCTGTTTTTT.

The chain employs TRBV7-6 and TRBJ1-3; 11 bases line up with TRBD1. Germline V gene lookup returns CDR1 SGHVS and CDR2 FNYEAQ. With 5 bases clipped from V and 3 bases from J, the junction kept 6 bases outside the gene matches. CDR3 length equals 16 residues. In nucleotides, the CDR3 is TGTGCCAGCAGCCGCGGACAGGGGGCAGTTGGAAACACCATATATTTT. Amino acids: CASSRGQGAVGNTIYF.

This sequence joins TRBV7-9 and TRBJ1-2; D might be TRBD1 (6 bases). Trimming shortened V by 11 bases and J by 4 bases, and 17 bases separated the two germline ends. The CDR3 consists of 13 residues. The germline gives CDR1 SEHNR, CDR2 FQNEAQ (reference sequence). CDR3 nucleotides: TGTGCCGGTGAACAGGGATCAGGCTATGGCTACACCTTC. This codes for CAGEQGSGYGYTF.

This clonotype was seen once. In DNA form, the CDR3 reads TGCGCCAGCAAAGGGGACCCAGCGGGGGGGCGCTACGAGCAGTACTTC. This codes for CASKGDPAGGRYEQYF. The rearrangement joins TRBV10-2 to TRBJ2-7, with 10 bases that match TRBD2. This CDR3 comprises 16 residues. V lost 7 bases and J lost 3; bases outside the gene matches: 12. The germline V gene has CDR1 WSHSY and CDR2 SAAADI.

The CDR3 region has the DNA TGCGCCAGCAGCCAAGATTGGACAGGGGGCGCGGATTCACCCCTCCACTTT. Amino acid sequence: CASSQDWTGGADSPLHF. The chain has TRBV4-1 and TRBJ1-6, with 11 bases that match TRBD1. J lost 8 bases, V lost 0 bases, and 6 bases had no gene match. CDR3 length equals 17 residues. Germline CDR1 is MGHRA and CDR2 is YSYEKL.